Presented here are 18 T cell receptor beta chains from one specimen sequenced in a study of T-cell reconstitution after alpha-beta-depleted transplantation in children. Unique molecular identifiers were incorporated during preparation of the TCRbeta library. Each CDR3 protein gets one entry after TCRdb re-called the PCR reads with MiXCR. Of over 200,000 distinct CDR3 sequences in the sample, roughly 8.3% were seen once. This specimen consisted of PBMCs, mostly from graft donor cells, obtained 360 days after TCRalphabeta/CD19-depleted stem cell transplant. Source of these receptors: a male patient under 10 years old who had a stem cell transplant for acute myeloid leukemia, so the T cells may come from the graft donor.

This clonotype was seen many times. This may be a read error: a much more frequent sequence differs by one nucleotide. This chain joins TRBV4-2 and TRBJ2-1; TRBD2 matches 8 bases. Losses at the gene ends were 4 bases for V and 5 bases for J; bases not matched to a gene: 10. The CDR3 is 16 amino acids. Germline values: CDR1 LGHNA, CDR2 YNFKEQ. The CDR3 DNA follows: TGTGCCAGCAGCCCCCTGGGGCTAGCGGGCAACAATGAGCAGTTCTTC. This encodes CASSPLGLAGNNEQFF.

This clonotype was found many times. This chain links TRBV14 with TRBJ2-1; unclear D gene. V was shortened by 1 base and J by 13 bases, with 11 bases between the two germline ends. Germline V CDR1 and CDR2: SGHDN, FVKESK. CDR3 length: 12 residues. The CDR3 DNA reads TGTGCCAGCAGCCAAGTGGATATATTCCAGTTCTTC. Its translation: CASSQVDIFQFF.

In its sample, this clonotype was seen many times. CDR3 amino acids: CASSEVGTDDGNTIYF. The CDR3 nucleotides read TGTGCCAGCAGTGAAGTGGGGACAGATGACGGAAACACCATATATTTT. The chain links TRBV2 to TRBJ1-3; TRBD1 aligns across 7 bases. V was clipped by 1 base and J by 4 bases; unmatched bases: 7. Germline CDR1 is SNHLY and CDR2 is FYNNEI. CDR3 length: 16 amino acids.

This chain uses TRBV5-1 with TRBJ2-7, with unresolved D. The V end lost 3 bases, the J end lost 0 bases, and 13 bases lay between the germline ends. Looked up from germline, CDR1 is SGHRS and CDR2 is YFSETQ. The CDR3 sequence is 15 residues long. The CDR3 DNA follows: TGCGCCAGCAGCTCGGCAGGTAGCACCTCCTACGAGCAGTACTTC. Its protein product is CASSSAGSTSYEQYF. Filled out from reference TRBV5-1 and TRBJ2-7, the complete variable domain reads KAGVTQTPRYLIKTRGQQVTLSCSPISGHRSVSWYQQTPGQGLQFLFEYFSETQRNKGNFPGRFSGRQFSNSRSEMNVSTLELGDSALYLCASSSAGSTSYEQYFGPGTRLTVT.

As regards this clonotype: This may be a read error, as it is one base from a much larger clone. The chain recombines TRBV29-1 with TRBJ1-1; D remains ambiguous. The CDR3 sequence is 12 residues long. V gave up 6 bases and J gave up 3 bases, with 11 bases separating them. Germline loops: CDR1 SQVTM, CDR2 ANQGSEA. This CDR3 is CSVRRWDTEAFF. CDR3 nucleotide sequence: TGCAGCGTCCGAAGATGGGACACTGAAGCTTTCTTT.

There are many counts of this clonotype. The rearrangement uses TRBV12-3 or TRBV12-4 and TRBJ2-1; 9 bases line up with TRBD1. The CDR3 has 16 amino acids. V was clipped by 10 bases and J by 4 bases; unmatched bases: 14. CDR3 amino acids: CAIRTPKDRGYNEQFF. The CDR3 region has the DNA TGTGCCATCAGAACTCCGAAGGACAGGGGATACAATGAGCAGTTCTTC.

Worth noting for this clonotype: At one of its ends the junction is not consistent with the germline gene, which may arise from a read error. The chain combines TRBV5-1 with TRBJ1-5, with 10 bases matching TRBD1. Germline V gene lookup returns CDR1 SGHRS and CDR2 YFSETQ. This CDR3 is 14 amino acids long. The CDR3 loop reads CASSLGDRGQPRHF. For the CDR3, the DNA is TGCGCCAGCAGCCTAGGGGACAGGGGTCAGCCCCGGCATTTT.

This clonotype was detected many times. The V call is TRBV7-2, the J call TRBJ2-2, with D hard to call. Per germline, CDR1 SGHTA and CDR2 FQGNSA. The V gene lost 5 bases and the J gene lost 5 bases, with 9 bases spanning the gap. The length of the CDR3 is 13 residues. CDR3 sequence reads: CASSPLRTGELFF. Written as DNA, the CDR3 is TGTGCCAGCAGCCCCCTTCGTACCGGGGAGCTGTTTTTT. The variable domain in full, completed from reference TRBV7-2 and TRBJ2-2, reads GAGVSQSPSNKVTEKGKDVELRCDPISGHTALYWYRQSLGQGLEFLIYFQGNSAPDKSGLPSDRFSAERTGGSVSTLTIQRTQQEDSAVYLCASSPLRTGELFFGEGSRLTVL.

This clonotype was counted a few times. The gene calls are TRBV7-2 and TRBJ2-6, with D hard to call. The CDR3 covers 20 residues. Germline V gene sequence: CDR1 SGHTA, CDR2 FQGNSA. V was clipped by 0 bases and J by 4 bases, with 22 bases between them. In DNA, the CDR3 is TGTGCCAGCAGCTTAGCCCCAGGTATAACTTGGGAAGCCGGGGCCAACGTCCTGACTTTC. It translates to CASSLAPGITWEAGANVLTF. The complete variable domain, with remaining parts taken from reference TRBV7-2 and TRBJ2-6, reads GAGVSQSPSNKVTEKGKDVELRCDPISGHTALYWYRQSLGQGLEFLIYFQGNSAPDKSGLPSDRFSAERTGGSVSTLTIQRTQQEDSAVYLCASSLAPGITWEAGANVLTFGAGSRLTVL.

The table lists this clonotype with a few counts. The V gene is TRBV12-3 or TRBV12-4, the J gene TRBJ1-6; the match to TRBD1 covers 7 bases. This CDR3 is built from 14 residues. Germline trimming cut 6 bases from V and 6 bases from J; bases unmatched to any gene: 5. The CDR3 sequence: CASSRDRVNSPLHF. Written as DNA, the CDR3 is TGTGCCAGCAGCCGCGACAGGGTTAATTCACCCCTCCACTTT.

Many counts were recorded for this clonotype. The chain carries TRBV12-3 or TRBV12-4 and TRBJ2-1, with 7 bases identical to TRBD2. V trimming: 3 bases; J trimming: 5 bases; junction bases outside the gene matches: 4. The length of the CDR3 is 14 residues. The CDR3 protein is CASSFWTSDNEQFF. DNA of the CDR3: TGTGCCAGCAGTTTTTGGACTAGTGACAATGAGCAGTTCTTC.

This clonotype was observed a handful of times. The chain links TRBV20-1 to TRBJ1-2, with D possibly being TRBD1 (6 bases). Germline V CDR1 and CDR2: DFQATT, SNEGSKA (reference sequence). V shed 6 bases and J shed 6 bases, with 14 bases lying between them. There are 12 residues in the CDR3. The CDR3 loop is CSATAGGHGYTF. The CDR3 DNA reads TGCAGTGCGACGGCCGGGGGCCATGGCTACACCTTC.

This clonotype appeared many times. The CDR3 spells CTGSRMNYEQYF. DNA for the CDR3: TGCACCGGAAGCCGGATGAACTACGAGCAGTACTTC. This rearrangement joins TRBV20-1 to TRBJ2-7; the D is unclear. The CDR3 is 12 amino acids. The germline CDR1 and CDR2 sequences are DFQATT and SNEGSKA (reference sequence).

This clonotype has just a few counts. The chain carries TRBV12-3 or TRBV12-4 and TRBJ2-1; 8 nucleotides match TRBD2. Unmatched junction bases numbered 6, after V lost 6 bases and J lost 8 bases. The length of the CDR3 is 13 residues. In DNA form, the CDR3 reads TGTGCCAGCAGCCGCGGGGGGTGGGATGAGCAGTTCTTC. It is translated as CASSRGGWDEQFF.

This clonotype was observed at least ten times. The chain has TRBV20-1 and TRBJ2-1; 14 bases agree with TRBD2. The CDR3 spans 14 residues. Trimming removed 6 bases from V and 7 bases from J; junction bases left unmatched: 5. Germline loops: CDR1 DFQATT, CDR2 SNEGSKA (reference sequence). The CDR3 sequence is CSALGLAGGNEQFF. The CDR3, as DNA: TGCAGTGCCCTCGGACTAGCGGGGGGAAATGAGCAGTTCTTC.

This clonotype appeared a few times. The V and J genes are TRBV5-6 and TRBJ2-5, with 10 bases aligning to TRBD2. The CDR3 is 15 amino acids. J gave up 4 bases and V 0 bases, and 3 bases lay outside the gene matches. Germline CDR1 reads SGHDT; CDR2 reads YYEEEE. Here the CDR3 reads CASSLASGSSETQYF. The CDR3 region has the DNA TGTGCCAGCAGCTTGGCTAGCGGGAGTTCAGAGACCCAGTACTTC.

This chain uses TRBV5-1 with TRBJ2-7; no reliable D call. V was pared by 1 base and J by 2 bases, with 13 bases between. The CDR3 loop spans 15 amino acids. Germline V gene data show CDR1 as SGHRS and CDR2 as YFSETQ. The CDR3 coding sequence is TGCGCCAGCAGCTTGAGACCACGGCCTCCCTACGAGCAGTACTTC. It codes for CASSLRPRPPYEQYF.

The chain links TRBV4-2 to TRBJ2-5, with 13 bases lining up with TRBD2. Germline V gene lookup returns CDR1 LGHNA and CDR2 YNFKEQ. Trimming cost V 4 bases and J 2 bases; bases outside gene matches: 10. The length of the CDR3 is 18 residues. The CDR3 loop reads CASSRTSGGATGQETQYF. In DNA, the CDR3 is TGTGCCAGCAGCCGTACTAGCGGGGGGGCCACGGGGCAAGAGACCCAGTACTTC.